This T cell receptor (beta chain) was obtained from a study of type 1 regulatory T cells. Across the whole study: T-allo10 is an in vitro-generated, Tr1-enriched CD4 T cell product specific for alloantigen. The study's findings and limits: Compared with non-Tr1 cells, Tr1 cells showed a narrower TCR repertoire.

TCRdb recomputed calls from the reads with MiXCR, one row per CDR3 protein. This sample carries roughly 62,000 distinct CDR3 sequences, around 62% of them seen once, and the ten largest clones take less than 2%. With 5 bases removed from V and 9 bases from J, the gap between germline ends came to 8 bases. The germline V gene has CDR1 SGHTA and CDR2 FQGNSA. This CDR3 has 11 residues. The count of this clonotype is one. Antigen unknown. The chain joins TRBV7-2 to TRBJ2-1, with unresolved D. The sample taken for sequencing was cultured non-Tr1 T cells, either the whole culture or a sorted T cell fraction (not recorded which). The origin of this receptor is a human donor in good health. The CDR3 region is CASSPYGEQFF. The CDR3 coding sequence is TGTGCCAGCAGCCCGTACGGTGAGCAGTTCTTC.